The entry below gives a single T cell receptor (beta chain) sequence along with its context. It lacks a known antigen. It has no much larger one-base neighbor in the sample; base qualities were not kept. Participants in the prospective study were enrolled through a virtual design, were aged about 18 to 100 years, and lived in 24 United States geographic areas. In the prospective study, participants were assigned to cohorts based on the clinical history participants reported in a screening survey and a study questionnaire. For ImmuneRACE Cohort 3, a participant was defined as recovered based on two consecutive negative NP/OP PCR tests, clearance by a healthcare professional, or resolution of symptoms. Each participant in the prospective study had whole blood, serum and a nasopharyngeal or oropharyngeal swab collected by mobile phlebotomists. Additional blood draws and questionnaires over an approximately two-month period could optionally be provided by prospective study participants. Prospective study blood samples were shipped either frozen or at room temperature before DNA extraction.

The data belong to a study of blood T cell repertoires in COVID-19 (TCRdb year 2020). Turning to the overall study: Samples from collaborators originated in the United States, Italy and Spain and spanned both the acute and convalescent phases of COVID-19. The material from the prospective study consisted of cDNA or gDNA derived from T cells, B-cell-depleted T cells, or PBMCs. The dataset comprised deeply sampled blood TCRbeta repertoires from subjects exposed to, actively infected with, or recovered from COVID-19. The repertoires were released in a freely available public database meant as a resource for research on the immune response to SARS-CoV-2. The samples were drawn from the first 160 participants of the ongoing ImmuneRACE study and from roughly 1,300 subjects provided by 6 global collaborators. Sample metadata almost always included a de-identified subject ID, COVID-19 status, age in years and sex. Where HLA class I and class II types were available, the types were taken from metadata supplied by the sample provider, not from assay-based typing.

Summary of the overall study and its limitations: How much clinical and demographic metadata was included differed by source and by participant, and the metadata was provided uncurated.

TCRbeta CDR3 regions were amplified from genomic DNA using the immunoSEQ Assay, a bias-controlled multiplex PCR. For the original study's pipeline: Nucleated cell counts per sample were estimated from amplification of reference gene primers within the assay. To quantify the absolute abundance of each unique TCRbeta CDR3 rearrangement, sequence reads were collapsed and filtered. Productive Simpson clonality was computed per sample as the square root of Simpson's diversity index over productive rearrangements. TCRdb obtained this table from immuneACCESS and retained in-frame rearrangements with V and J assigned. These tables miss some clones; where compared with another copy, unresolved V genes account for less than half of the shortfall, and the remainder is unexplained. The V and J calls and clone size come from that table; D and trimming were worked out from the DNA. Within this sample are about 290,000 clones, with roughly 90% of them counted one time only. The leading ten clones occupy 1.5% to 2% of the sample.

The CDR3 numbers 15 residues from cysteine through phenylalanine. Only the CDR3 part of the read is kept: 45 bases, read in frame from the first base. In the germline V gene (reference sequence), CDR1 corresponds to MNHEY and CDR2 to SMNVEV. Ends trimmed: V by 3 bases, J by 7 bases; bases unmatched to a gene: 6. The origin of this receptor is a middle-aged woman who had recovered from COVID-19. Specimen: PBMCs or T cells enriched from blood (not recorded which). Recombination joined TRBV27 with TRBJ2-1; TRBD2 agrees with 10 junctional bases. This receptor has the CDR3 CASSLPSGSINEQFF. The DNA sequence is TGTGCCAGCAGTTTGCCTAGCGGGAGTATAAATGAGCAGTTCTTC.